This note documents a single T cell receptor (beta chain) sequence. Its antigen is as yet unknown. Only in-frame clones appear in the TCRdb table, and some are missing; sequencing was by immunoSEQ multiplex PCR. The data hold 160,000 or so clones, with 91% observed a single time. Germline-derived CDR1 and CDR2 are SGDLS and YYNGEE. This CDR3 spans 15 amino acids. The V end lost 1 base, the J end lost 3 bases, and 12 bases lay between the germline ends. This entry belongs to a study of T cell responses to AZD1222 COVID-19 vaccine. On the study more broadly: Investigators merged groups given second doses at roughly 4 or roughly 12 weeks.

Findings of the study overall: Donors were mostly white British, more females; clonal diversity possibly underestimated. Vaccine-associated CD4 TCRs ranged over spike, dominating at 160-218 and 743-854. Receipt of two AZD1222 doses was followed by a rise in Spike-specific TCR breadth and depth.

V is TRBV9 and J is TRBJ2-3; D is unresolved. This clonotype originated in an adult in good health. This specimen consisted of peripheral blood, obtained on day 0 of AZD1222 vaccination. In nucleotides, the CDR3 is TGTGCCAGCAGCGTATGGGAAGGGCGGACAGATACGCAGTATTTT. Its protein product is CASSVWEGRTDTQYF.